These T cell receptor beta chains were read from a single sample in a study of CD8 T cells in Susac syndrome. TCRdb re-derived calls from the immunoSEQ multiplex PCR reads in MiXCR, one entry per CDR3 protein. The repertoire consists of approximately 170,000 distinct CDR3 sequences, with roughly 94% occurring once and the leading ten covering around 0.087%. Specimen: CD4+ T cells from PBMCs. The receptors were gathered from a human donor in good health. Each CDR3 is given with its conserved first and last residue. The D gene is left open where the match is weak.

v_gene,j_gene,d_gene,CDR3nt,CDR3aa
TRBV18,TRBJ1-6,NA,TGTGCCAGCTCAGTTGGGGCTTCACCCCTCCACTTT,CASSVGASPLHF
TRBV7-9,TRBJ2-7,TRBD2,TGTGCCAGCAGCCGGACTAGCGGGAACCTTGAGTACGAGCAGTACTTC,CASSRTSGNLEYEQYF
TRBV5-1,TRBJ2-7,TRBD1,TGCGCCAGCAGCAGAGAGACAGGGAAAGTCTACGAGCAGTACTTC,CASSRETGKVYEQYF
TRBV7-9,TRBJ2-3,NA,TGTGCCAGCAGCACCGGGACGGTTAGCACAGATACGCAGTATTTT,CASSTGTVSTDTQYF
TRBV29-1,TRBJ2-1,TRBD2,TGCAGCGCTTACACTAGCGGGAGGAGCTCCTACAATGAGCAGTTCTTC,CSAYTSGRSSYNEQFF
TRBV20-1,TRBJ2-1,NA,TGCAGTGCTTCCCAGCGGCAGAGCTCCTACAATGAGCAGTTCTTC,CSASQRQSSYNEQFF
TRBV30,TRBJ1-6,NA,TGTGCCTGGAGCAACCGGGACGGTTATAATTCACCCCTCCACTTT,CAWSNRDGYNSPLHF
TRBV5-1,TRBJ2-7,TRBD2,TGCGCCAGCAGCTCAGAGGCGGGAGGGCCCTACGAGCAGTACTTC,CASSSEAGGPYEQYF
TRBV4-3,TRBJ2-3,NA,TGCGCCAGCAGCCAAGAAGTAAGGGGGGGCACAGATACGCAGTATTTT,CASSQEVRGGTDTQYF
TRBV2,TRBJ2-3,NA,TGTGCCAGTGGTCTAGGGACAGATACGCAGTATTTT,CASGLGTDTQYF
TRBV5-1,TRBJ1-1,TRBD1,TGCGCCAGCAGCCCAATTGCAGGGGGCACTGAAGCTTTCTTT,CASSPIAGGTEAFF
TRBV20-1,TRBJ2-5,NA,TGCAGTGCTAGAGGCTCGGAGACCCAAGAGACCCAGTACTTC,CSARGSETQETQYF
TRBV27,TRBJ1-5,NA,TGTGCCAGCAGATACAGGGACTCCGCTCAGCCCCAGCATTTT,CASRYRDSAQPQHF
TRBV6-5,TRBJ1-4,TRBD1,TGTGCCAGCAGTTACTCCAGGACAGGGGATGAAAAACTGTTTTTT,CASSYSRTGDEKLFF
TRBV6-2/TRBV6-3,TRBJ2-1,NA,TGTGCCAGCAGTGGGGTGGGTGGGTCCTACAATGAGCAGTTCTTC,CASSGVGGSYNEQFF
TRBV4-1,TRBJ2-7,TRBD1,TGCGCCAGCAGCCCCTACCTACAGGGGCAAACCTACGAGCAGTACTTC,CASSPYLQGQTYEQYF
TRBV3-1,TRBJ2-1,NA,TGTGCCAGCAGCCAAGGCCTGGGGGCCTACAATGAGCAGTTCTTC,CASSQGLGAYNEQFF